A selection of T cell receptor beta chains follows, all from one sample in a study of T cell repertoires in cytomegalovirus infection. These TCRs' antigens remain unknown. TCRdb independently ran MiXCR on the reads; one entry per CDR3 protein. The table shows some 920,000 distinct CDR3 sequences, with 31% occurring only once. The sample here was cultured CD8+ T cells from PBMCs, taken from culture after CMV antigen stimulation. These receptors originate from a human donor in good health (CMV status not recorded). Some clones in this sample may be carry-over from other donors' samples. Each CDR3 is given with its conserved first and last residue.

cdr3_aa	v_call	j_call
CASSQDSSDNSPLHF	TRBV4-1	TRBJ1-6
CASPIGGEKLFF	TRBV7-2	TRBJ1-4
CSVEQGYGEAFF	TRBV29-1	TRBJ1-1
CASSLGRAGDYNEQFF	TRBV7-9	TRBJ2-1
CASSSSGGAREQFF	TRBV6-6	TRBJ2-1
CASSSGTRGSLNEKLFF	TRBV7-9	TRBJ1-4
CASSLGPGIGYGYTF	TRBV7-8	TRBJ1-2
CASSPGEISYEQYF	TRBV27	TRBJ2-7
CASSRGDSRRGPHTGELFF	TRBV7-9	TRBJ2-2
CASSYGSEYNEQFF	TRBV6-5	TRBJ2-1
CASSVGTVQKETQYF	TRBV9	TRBJ2-5
CASRPRKGVNTGELFF	TRBV5-6	TRBJ2-2
CASSYSITGSLYGYTF	TRBV6-5	TRBJ1-2
CASSQNDNEQFF	TRBV5-6	TRBJ2-1
CASSLEYVQETQYF	TRBV7-6	TRBJ2-5
CASSQLAGGNTDTQYF	TRBV7-8	TRBJ2-3
CVSSFVVGDYEQYF	TRBV7-6	TRBJ2-7
CASSLQGKGTEAFF	TRBV6-5	TRBJ1-1
CASSLRDRLDGYTF	TRBV5-1	TRBJ1-2
CASSAISGGVGELFF	TRBV2	TRBJ2-2
CASSASDTYGYTF	TRBV7-9	TRBJ1-2
CASSLGDTVAQFF	TRBV7-9	TRBJ2-1
CASTLGGGENEQFF	TRBV7-8	TRBJ2-1
CASSAGQNTEAFF	TRBV7-9	TRBJ1-1
CASSPRPDRGDQPQHF	TRBV27	TRBJ1-5
CASSSTALGTPDHPNYGYTF	TRBV6-2/TRBV6-3	TRBJ1-2
CATSRVIDGVGDTGELFF	TRBV15	TRBJ2-2
CASSLSRLAGGPDTQYF	TRBV27	TRBJ2-3
CASSPRTGSPYNEQFF	TRBV7-6	TRBJ2-1
CSVYGEKLFF	TRBV29-1	TRBJ1-4
CASRILTGSHEQFF	TRBV19	TRBJ2-1
CASSTKTGGSEKLFF	TRBV7-2	TRBJ1-4
CASSSTPGTGGYQPQHF	TRBV12-3/TRBV12-4	TRBJ1-5
CASSFRTPKTGELFF	TRBV7-2	TRBJ2-2
CASSQVLPSDTQYF	TRBV4-2	TRBJ2-3
CASNARGPGSEKLFF	TRBV4-1	TRBJ1-4
CASSLWKGQPQHF	TRBV7-7	TRBJ1-5
CASSIEGIPSGNTIYF	TRBV7-6	TRBJ1-3
CASSRDRNSGANVLTF	TRBV7-6	TRBJ2-6
CASSDYGSSYEQYF	TRBV2	TRBJ2-7
CASRGGRDIRGRLSYEQYF	TRBV12-3/TRBV12-4	TRBJ2-7
CASSVRVGYNEQFF	TRBV9	TRBJ2-1
CASSPYPRQSNIEAFF	TRBV7-2	TRBJ1-1
CASSLSHFYEQYF	TRBV5-8	TRBJ2-7
CASSYFGTGTGELFF	TRBV5-3	TRBJ2-2
CASSLMQSTDTQYF	TRBV12-3/TRBV12-4	TRBJ2-3